Following are 4 T cell receptor beta chains from one sample sequenced in a study of cytomegalovirus exposure and HLA in healthy donors. Primers: 60 Vbeta forward and 13 Jbeta reverse. The assay was immunoSEQ multiplex PCR, and TCRdb's table has in-frame clones only and misses some. Of approximately 150,000 clones in the sample, 75% to 90% were seen once. Material for sequencing was PBMCs. The source is a male donor in good health and CMV-seronegative.

CDR3 region: CASSLGQGWSQETQYF. The CDR3 nucleotides are TGTGCCAGCAGCTTGGGGCAGGGGTGGTCGCAAGAGACCCAGTACTTC. The chain joins TRBV5-6 to TRBJ2-5; the D gene is possibly TRBD1 (6 bases). Trimming stripped 0 bases from V and 2 bases from J, with 14 bases between. The germline V gene encodes CDR1 SGHDT and CDR2 YYEEEE. The CDR3 consists of 16 residues.

The chain uses TRBV2 and TRBJ1-4; D might be TRBD1 (6 bases). V dropped 6 bases and J dropped 6 bases, with 14 bases sitting between them. The V gene's germline CDR1 is SNHLY and CDR2 FYNNEI. CDR3 length equals 14 residues. CDR3 loop: CASSETGYHEKLFF. CDR3 nucleotides: TGTGCCAGCAGCGAGACAGGCTACCATGAAAAACTGTTTTTT.

This clone has only one observation. The J gene is TRBJ2-7, the V gene TRBV14; weak D call: TRBD2 (7 bases). Per the germline V gene, CDR1 is SGHDN and CDR2 is FVKESK. The CDR3 consists of 14 residues. V was pared by 3 bases and J by 4 bases, with 13 bases between. The CDR3 DNA reads as TGTGCCAGCAGCCAGGGGGGGGGCAGGTACGAGCAGTACTTC. Its protein product is CASSQGGGRYEQYF. Variable domain in full (rest from reference TRBV14 and TRBJ2-7): EAGVTQFPSHSVIEKGQTVTLRCDPISGHDNLYWYRRVMGKEIKFLLHFVKESKQDESGMPNNRFLAERTGGTYSTLKVQPAELEDSGVYFCASSQGGGRYEQYFGPGTRLTVT.

The chain recombines TRBV29-1 with TRBJ1-2; D gene unclear. CDR1 is SQVTM and CDR2 is ANQGSEA in the germline V gene. CDR3 length: 12 residues. V was trimmed by 3 bases and J by 2 bases, leaving 7 bases between them. The CDR3 here is CSVESGNYGYTF. The DNA for the CDR3 is TGCAGCGTTGAGTCGGGGAACTATGGCTACACCTTC.